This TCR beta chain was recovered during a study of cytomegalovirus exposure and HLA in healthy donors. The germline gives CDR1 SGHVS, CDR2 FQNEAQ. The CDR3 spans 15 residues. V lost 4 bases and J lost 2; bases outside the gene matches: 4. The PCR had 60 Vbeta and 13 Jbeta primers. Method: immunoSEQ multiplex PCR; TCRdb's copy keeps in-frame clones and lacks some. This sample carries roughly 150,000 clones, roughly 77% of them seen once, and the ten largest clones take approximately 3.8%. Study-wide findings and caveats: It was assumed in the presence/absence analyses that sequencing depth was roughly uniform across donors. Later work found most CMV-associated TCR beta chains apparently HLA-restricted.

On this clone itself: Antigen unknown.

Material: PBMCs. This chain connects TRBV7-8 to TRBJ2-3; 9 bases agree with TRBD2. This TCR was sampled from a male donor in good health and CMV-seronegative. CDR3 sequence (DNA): TGTGCCAGCAGCTCGCGGGGGGGCCCCACAGATACGCAGTATTTT. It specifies CASSSRGGPTDTQYF.